Listed here are 7 T cell receptor beta chains from one sample, sequenced in a study of beta chain features in type 1 diabetes. All of the isolated RNA was reverse transcribed, so expressed TCRB transcripts were sequenced. The data were produced by immunoSEQ multiplex PCR, yet TCRdb's version contains in-frame clones alone and is incomplete. The table has 400,000 to 500,000 clones, approximately 15% seen once. The sequenced sample consisted of naive CD4+ T cells from blood. These receptors came from a man aged 30 to 45 in good health.

The rearrangement uses TRBV20-1 and TRBJ2-5, with unresolved D. Germline V CDR1 and CDR2: DFQATT, SNEGSKA (reference sequence). The CDR3 runs to 9 residues. CDR3 bases: TGCAGGGGTCGGGAGACCCAGTACTTC. Amino acid sequence: CRGRETQYF.

This chain connects TRBV28 to TRBJ2-3, with D perhaps being TRBD1 or TRBD2 (5 bases each). Looked up from germline, CDR1 is MDHEN and CDR2 is SYDVKM. The CDR3 is made up of 16 amino acids. V shed 6 bases and J shed 1 base, with 17 bases lying between them. The CDR3 is CASRETGPRGTDTQYF. The CDR3 nucleotides read TGTGCCAGCAGGGAGACGGGACCTAGGGGCACAGATACGCAGTATTTT.

The V call is TRBV20-1, the J call TRBJ1-1, with no clear D. This CDR3 region has 11 residues. Germline CDR1 is DFQATT and CDR2 is SNEGSKA (reference sequence). The CDR3 DNA is TGCAGCGCAATGGGAGTCACTGAAGCTTTCTTT. This sequence encodes CSAMGVTEAFF.

The J gene is TRBJ2-3, the V gene TRBV9; D is uncertain. This CDR3 is 15 amino acids long. Germline values: CDR1 SGDLS, CDR2 YYNGEE. The V and J ends lost 0 bases and 1 base respectively, with 9 bases between them. CDR3 bases: TGTGCCAGCAGCGTAGTGGGTTGGGGCACAGATACGCAGTATTTT. Protein product: CASSVVGWGTDTQYF.

Here the CDR3 reads CATSPFVGSATEAFF. The CDR3 DNA reads as TGTGCCACCAGTCCTTTTGTAGGGTCGGCTACTGAAGCTTTCTTT. This chain connects TRBV15 to TRBJ1-1, with D hard to call. Per the germline V gene, CDR1 is LNHNV and CDR2 is YYDKDF (reference sequence). V lost 6 bases, J lost 5 bases, and 19 bases lay in between. The length of the CDR3 is 15 residues.

This clone has more than one count but fewer than ten. The chain recombines TRBV7-9 with TRBJ2-1; D not certain. V shed 1 base and J shed 7 bases, with 8 bases lying between them. In germline, CDR1 is SEHNR, CDR2 FQNEAQ (reference sequence). CDR3 size: 13 residues. This CDR3 reads CASSLERANEQFF. CDR3 DNA: TGTGCCAGCAGCTTAGAGCGAGCGAATGAGCAGTTCTTC.

With respect to this clone: Other DNA sequences of this sample code for an identical CDR3. This chain joins TRBV7-2 and TRBJ2-5; D call uncertain. The germline gives CDR1 SGHTA, CDR2 FQGNSA. This CDR3 has 11 amino acids. Deletions cut 5 bases from V and 1 base from J, with 2 bases between. The CDR3 reads CASSSQETQYF. In nucleotides, the CDR3 is TGTGCCAGCAGCAGCCAAGAGACCCAGTACTTC.